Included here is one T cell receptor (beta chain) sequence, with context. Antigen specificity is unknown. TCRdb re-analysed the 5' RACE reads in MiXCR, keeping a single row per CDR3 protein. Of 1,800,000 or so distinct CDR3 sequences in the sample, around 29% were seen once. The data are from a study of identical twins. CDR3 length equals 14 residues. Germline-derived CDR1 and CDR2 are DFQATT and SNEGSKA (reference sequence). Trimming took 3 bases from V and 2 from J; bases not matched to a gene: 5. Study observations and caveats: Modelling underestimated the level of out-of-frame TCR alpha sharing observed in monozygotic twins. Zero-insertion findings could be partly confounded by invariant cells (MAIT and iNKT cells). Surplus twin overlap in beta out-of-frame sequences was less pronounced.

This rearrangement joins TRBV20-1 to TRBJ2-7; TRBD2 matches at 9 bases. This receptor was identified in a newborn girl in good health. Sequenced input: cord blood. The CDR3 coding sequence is TGCAGTGCTAGTATTATAGCGGGGGCCTACGAGCAGTACTTC. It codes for CSASIIAGAYEQYF.